This T cell receptor (beta chain) was identified during a study of PD-L1 blockade in urothelial cancer. Whole-study findings and limits: Durable benefit was linked to greater 3-week expansion of tumor-associated blood clones.

Described time point: pretreatment peripheral blood. Profiling relied on immunoSEQ multiplex PCR, and the TCRdb table lists in-frame clones only, not all of them. Of approximately 50,000 clones listed, roughly 80% are singletons. Germline V gives CDR1 SQVTM, CDR2 ANQGSEA. CDR3 length: 12 amino acids. With 5 bases clipped from V and 7 bases from J, the junction kept 5 bases outside the gene matches. The table lists this clone with a few counts. Antigen unknown. This rearrangement joins TRBV29-1 to TRBJ2-7, with TRBD1 identical over 10 bases. The sample was PBMCs, taken around atezolizumab (anti-PD-L1) treatment. The source is a man aged 65 to 79 with urothelial cancer. The CDR3 DNA follows: TGCAGCGTTCTGACAGGGGGCAAGGAGCAGTACTTC. It translates to CSVLTGGKEQYF.